These 27 T cell receptor beta chains came from one sample sequenced in a study of blood T cell repertoires in COVID-19. Repertoires were generated with immunoSEQ multiplex PCR, while TCRdb's copy carries only in-frame clones and drops some. The data hold roughly 270,000 clones, with 88% observed a single time. The sequencing sample was made of peripheral blood. Source of these receptors: a man aged 18 to 30 with active or convalescent COVID-19.

V is TRBV11-2 and J is TRBJ2-7; 12 nucleotides agree with TRBD2. CDR3 length equals 18 residues. Germline V gives CDR1 SGHAT, CDR2 FQNNGV. J was trimmed by 0 bases and V by 5 bases; bases with no gene match: 11. The DNA of the CDR3 is TGTGCCAGCAGCGCCTCGCGGACTAGCGGGACCAGCTCCTACGAGCAGTACTTC. This sequence encodes CASSASRTSGTSSYEQYF.

The V and J genes are TRBV11-2 and TRBJ1-3; D uncertain. CDR1 and CDR2 from the germline V gene are SGHAT and FQNNGV. Trimming left V 6 bases short and J 0 bases short, with 9 bases between. The CDR3 sequence is 14 residues long. DNA for the CDR3: TGTGCCAGCAGAACATGGTCCTCTGGAAACACCATATATTTT. This translates into CASRTWSSGNTIYF. The full variable domain, with the rest looked up from reference TRBV11-2 and TRBJ1-3, is EAGVAQSPRYKIIEKRQSVAFWCNPISGHATLYWYQQILGQGPKLLIQFQNNGVVDDSQLPKDRFSAERLKGVDSTLKIQPAKLEDSAVYLCASRTWSSGNTIYFGEGSWLTVV.

The rearrangement links TRBV15 to TRBJ1-4; 7 bases fit TRBD1. Germline-derived CDR1 and CDR2 are LNHNV and YYDKDF (reference sequence). This CDR3 comprises 13 residues. V shed 8 bases and J 4 bases; nucleotides not matched to a gene: 4. Written as DNA, the CDR3 is TGTGCCACCCGACAGGGACTTAATGAAAAACTGTTTTTT. Translation: CATRQGLNEKLFF.

The J gene is TRBJ2-7, the V gene TRBV20-1, with D perhaps TRBD2 (6 bases). CDR1 is DFQATT and CDR2 is SNEGSKA in the germline V gene (reference sequence). V shed 6 bases and J shed 6 bases, with 12 bases lying between them. The CDR3 runs to 11 residues. CDR3 amino acids: CSADRGGEQYF. DNA for the CDR3: TGCAGTGCAGATAGGGGAGGCGAGCAGTACTTC.

The V and J genes are TRBV7-2 and TRBJ2-5; the match to TRBD2 covers 13 bases. The CDR3 runs to 16 residues. Unmatched junction bases numbered 4, after V lost 5 bases and J lost 1 base. Germline CDR1 and CDR2: SGHTA and FQGNSA. Written as DNA, the CDR3 is TGTGCCAGCAGCCCGGGACTAGCGGGGCTCCAAGAGACCCAGTACTTC. Amino acid sequence: CASSPGLAGLQETQYF. Supplemented by reference TRBV7-2 and TRBJ2-5, the full variable domain reads GAGVSQSPSNKVTEKGKDVELRCDPISGHTALYWYRQSLGQGLEFLIYFQGNSAPDKSGLPSDRFSAERTGGSVSTLTIQRTQQEDSAVYLCASSPGLAGLQETQYFGPGTRLLVL.

The chain has TRBV4-3 and TRBJ2-2; D may be TRBD2 (5 bases). This CDR3 has 14 residues. Trimming took off 1 base at V and 6 bases at J, with 9 bases between the two ends. Germline V CDR1 and CDR2: LGHNA, YSLEER. The CDR3 here is CASSQGSAAGELFF. Written as DNA, the CDR3 is TGCGCCAGCAGCCAAGGATCAGCGGCCGGGGAGCTGTTTTTT.

This chain links TRBV29-1 with TRBJ2-5, with 8 positions matching TRBD1. CDR3 length: 13 amino acids. CDR1 and CDR2 (germline): SQVTM, ANQGSEA. With 6 bases clipped from V and 5 bases from J, the junction kept 8 bases outside the gene matches. The CDR3 loop reads CSVVDRVPETQYF. The CDR3 DNA reads TGCAGCGTCGTGGACAGGGTGCCGGAGACCCAGTACTTC.

The CDR3 reads CASSHPFSGTNYGYTF. The DNA for the CDR3 is TGCGCCAGCAGCCACCCTTTCTCAGGGACTAACTATGGCTACACCTTC. The rearrangement joins TRBV4-1 to TRBJ1-2; possible D gene TRBD1, 5 bases. CDR1 and CDR2 from the germline V gene are MGHRA and YSYEKL. With 3 bases removed from V and 0 bases from J, the gap between germline ends came to 14 bases. This CDR3 has 16 residues.

This chain uses TRBV6-4 with TRBJ2-7; 7 positions agree with TRBD1. Germline V gene sequence: CDR1 MRHNA, CDR2 SNTAGT. The CDR3 is made up of 12 amino acids. The ends lost 0 bases at V and 11 bases at J; junction bases unmatched: 4. CDR3 in DNA: TGTGCCAGCAGTGACTCCGAGGGGGCCAAGTACTTC. This encodes CASSDSEGAKYF.

This chain uses TRBV11-2 with TRBJ2-1, with 10 bases aligning to TRBD1. The V and J ends lost 8 bases and 2 bases, in that order; junction bases with no gene match: 9. This CDR3 region has 16 residues. Germline CDR1 SGHAT, CDR2 FQNNGV. CDR3 sequence: CASVISTGGAYNEQFF. CDR3 sequence (DNA): TGTGCCAGCGTCATCTCGACAGGGGGCGCCTACAATGAGCAGTTCTTC.

V is TRBV6-5 and J is TRBJ1-6, with TRBD1 matching over 7 bases. Germline loops: CDR1 MNHEY, CDR2 SVGAGI. V was pared by 4 bases and J by 6 bases, with 9 bases of the junction left unmatched. The CDR3 runs to 16 residues. DNA for the CDR3: TGTGCCAGCAGTTGGGGCAGGGGGAAGGCTAATTCACCCCTCCACTTT. Protein: CASSWGRGKANSPLHF.

CDR3 region: CASSPARGVWEQYF. CDR3 in DNA: TGTGCCAGCAGTCCTGCGCGGGGCGTCTGGGAGCAGTACTTC. The V and J genes are TRBV3-1 (or the pseudogene TRBV3-2) and TRBJ2-7; possible D gene TRBD2, 6 bases. This CDR3 spans 14 amino acids. From germline, CDR1 is LGHDT and CDR2 YNNKEL (reference sequence). Trimming took 6 bases from V and 7 from J, leaving 19 bases between them.

This chain links TRBV12-5 with TRBJ1-4; D gene unclear. CDR3 size: 15 residues. V dropped 0 bases and J dropped 6 bases, with 11 bases sitting between them. Germline CDR1 LGHNT, CDR2 FRNRAP. The CDR3 nucleotides read TGTGCTAGTGGTTTGGTATACGGGGAACATGAAAAACTGTTTTTT. It translates to CASGLVYGEHEKLFF.

The chain joins TRBV27 to TRBJ1-4; a possible D gene is TRBD1 (5 bases). The CDR3 is made up of 16 amino acids. Trimming shortened V by 2 bases and J by 4 bases, and 14 bases separated the two germline ends. CDR1 is MNHEY and CDR2 is SMNVEV in the germline V gene (reference sequence). The CDR3: CASSLNGHRHNEKLFF. Here the CDR3 DNA reads TGTGCCAGCAGTTTAAACGGACACCGCCATAATGAAAAACTGTTTTTT.

This clone was observed once. The chain uses TRBV5-1 and TRBJ2-1, with 7 bases aligning to TRBD2. The CDR3 consists of 15 residues. V was clipped by 0 bases and J by 4 bases; unmatched bases: 4. Germline values: CDR1 SGHRS, CDR2 YFSETQ. The CDR3 region is CASSLVAGDYNEQFF. DNA for the CDR3: TGCGCCAGCAGCTTGGTGGCGGGGGATTACAATGAGCAGTTCTTC.

The rearrangement joins TRBV24-1 to TRBJ1-1, with D unclear. CDR3 length: 10 amino acids. Trimming left V 9 bases short and J 11 bases short, with 12 bases between. The germline V gene encodes CDR1 KGHDR and CDR2 SFDVKD. CDR3 sequence: CATLSSRAFF. The CDR3 nucleotides read TGTGCCACCCTAAGTTCCAGGGCTTTCTTT.

There are many counts of this clone. The chain recombines TRBV2 with TRBJ2-6, with D perhaps TRBD2 (5 bases). V lost 1 base and J lost 4, with 11 bases in between. This CDR3 comprises 16 residues. The germline V gene has CDR1 SNHLY and CDR2 FYNNEI. The CDR3 sequence: CASSEDEGSGANVLTF. CDR3 nucleotides: TGTGCCAGCAGTGAAGACGAGGGATCCGGGGCCAACGTCCTGACTTTC.

The CDR3 here is CASSRGLAGGLGYNEQFF. For the CDR3, the DNA is TGTGCCAGCAGCCGAGGACTAGCGGGGGGGCTTGGGTACAATGAGCAGTTCTTC. The chain carries TRBV4-2 and TRBJ2-1, with 15 positions matching TRBD2. The germline CDR1 and CDR2 sequences are LGHNA and YNFKEQ. Trimming cost V 4 bases and J 4 bases; bases outside gene matches: 8. This CDR3 contains 18 residues.

This clone was found once. The chain has TRBV4-1 and TRBJ2-7; D might be TRBD1 (5 bases). This CDR3 contains 15 residues. Germline CDR1 is MGHRA and CDR2 is YSYEKL. The germline V and J ends were trimmed by 1 base and 3 bases, with 13 bases remaining between them. The CDR3 DNA reads as TGCGCCAGCAGCCAAGGACAGCCTAAGGGCTACGAGCAGTACTTC. The encoded protein is CASSQGQPKGYEQYF.

The chain is built from TRBV3-1 (or the pseudogene TRBV3-2) and TRBJ1-4; a weak D match, TRBD1 (6 bases). The V gene's germline CDR1 is LGHDT and CDR2 YNNKEL (reference sequence). This CDR3 is built from 18 residues. V lost 0 bases and J lost 3, with 17 bases in between. The CDR3 DNA is TGTGCCAGCAGCCAAGATCGGGGGCGCGGGGGAGCTAATGAAAAACTGTTTTTT. Translated, it gives CASSQDRGRGGANEKLFF.

This chain connects TRBV9 to TRBJ2-5; 9 bases line up with TRBD1. The CDR3 covers 15 residues. The J segment lost 6 bases and the V segment lost 4 bases, leaving 10 bases of the junction unmatched. CDR1 is SGDLS, CDR2 YYNGEE, per germline. The CDR3 DNA follows: TGTGCCAGCAGCCCTACTTTGACAGGGGGGCAGACCCAGTACTTC. It yields the protein CASSPTLTGGQTQYF.

The V call is TRBV28, the J call TRBJ2-7; D is undetermined. Trimming left V 5 bases short and J 2 bases short, with 13 bases between. The germline V gene has CDR1 MDHEN and CDR2 SYDVKM. This CDR3 is 14 amino acids long. DNA of the CDR3: TGTGCCAGCAGTCGGCACGGAGATGCCTACGAGCAGTACTTC. Its protein product is CASSRHGDAYEQYF.

This rearrangement joins TRBV6-7 to TRBJ2-7; 7 positions match TRBD1. TRBV6-7 has ORF status, its function being uncertain. The V and J ends lost 6 bases and 1 base, in that order; junction bases with no gene match: 6. The CDR3 runs to 14 residues. CDR3 DNA: TGTGCCAGCAGACAGGGGAAGGAGTCCTACGAGCAGTACTTC. Protein: CASRQGKESYEQYF.

The J gene is TRBJ1-2, the V gene TRBV5-6; D possibly corresponds to TRBD1 (6 bases). The V gene lost 4 bases and the J gene lost 10 bases, with 26 bases spanning the gap. Germline values: CDR1 SGHDT, CDR2 YYEEEE. The CDR3 consists of 16 residues. The CDR3 spells CASSAMESQGFIAYTF. CDR3 in DNA: TGTGCCAGCAGCGCGATGGAATCACAGGGTTTTATCGCCTACACCTTC.

The V call is TRBV27, the J call TRBJ2-7, with 10 bases fitting TRBD1. Germline values: CDR1 MNHEY, CDR2 SMNVEV (reference sequence). V was clipped by 4 bases and J by 5 bases; unmatched bases: 5. The CDR3 is 14 amino acids. The CDR3 DNA follows: TGTGCCAGCAGTTCGGGACAGGGGTTCAACGAGCAGTACTTC. Translation: CASSSGQGFNEQYF.

The chain joins TRBV5-6 to TRBJ1-2, with D possibly being TRBD1 (6 bases). Trimming pared 0 bases from V and 8 bases from J, leaving 11 bases between. The CDR3 has 13 residues. CDR1 and CDR2 from the germline V gene are SGHDT and YYEEEE. The CDR3 nucleotides read TGTGCCAGCAGCTTGGGTACAGGGCAAGGCTACACCTTC. This sequence encodes CASSLGTGQGYTF.

The chain recombines TRBV5-4 with TRBJ2-5, with a weak D call TRBD2 (6 bases). Germline CDR1 reads SGHNT; CDR2 reads YYREEE (reference sequence). V lost 3 bases, J lost 1 base, and 13 bases lay in between. The CDR3 is 15 residues long. In DNA, the CDR3 is TGTGCCAGCAGCTACCGGGTTAGCGGCCAAGAGACCCAGTACTTC. Translated: CASSYRVSGQETQYF.